This entry lists 27 T cell receptor beta chains sequenced from one sample in a study. TCRdb itself ran the RT-PCR reads through MiXCR, one entry per CDR3 protein. The data contain hundreds of thousands of distinct CDR3 sequences, approximately 14% of them seen just once; the ten biggest clones take up about 3.9%. Sequencing was carried out using memory CD4+ T cells from blood. The receptors derive from a female donor in good health, serving as a healthy control.

The chain uses TRBV28 and TRBJ1-5; D gene uncertain. Germline lookup yields CDR1 MDHEN and CDR2 SYDVKM. The CDR3 is made up of 13 amino acids. The germline V and J ends were trimmed by 5 bases and 4 bases, with 9 bases remaining between them. DNA of the CDR3: TGTGCCAGCAGTCCCGAATATAATCAGCCCCAGCATTTT. Protein: CASSPEYNQPQHF.

This clonotype was picked up a small number of times. The gene calls are TRBV5-1 and TRBJ1-1; TRBD1 might be the D (5 bases). Between the trimmed V and J ends, which lost 0 bases and 1 base, there was a span of 13 bases. Germline assignment: CDR1 SGHRS and CDR2 YFSETQ. This CDR3 region has 16 residues. Here the CDR3 reads CASSLGGTVRNTEAFF. The CDR3 DNA reads TGCGCCAGCAGCTTGGGAGGGACGGTAAGGAACACTGAAGCTTTCTTT. The variable domain in full, completed from reference TRBV5-1 and TRBJ1-1, reads KAGVTQTPRYLIKTRGQQVTLSCSPISGHRSVSWYQQTPGQGLQFLFEYFSETQRNKGNFPGRFSGRQFSNSRSEMNVSTLELGDSALYLCASSLGGTVRNTEAFFGQGTRLTVV.

The genes are TRBV6-2 or TRBV6-3 and TRBJ2-4; maybe TRBD2 (6 bases). CDR1 is MNHEY, CDR2 SVGEGT, per germline. This CDR3 has 15 amino acids. Trimming took 5 bases from V and 5 from J, leaving 16 bases between them. Here the CDR3 DNA reads TGTGCCAGCAGTCCCGGGGGACTCCCCGAAAACATTCAGTACTTC. Translated: CASSPGGLPENIQYF.

This clonotype has ten or more counts. The chain recombines TRBV4-3 with TRBJ2-3; 10 positions agree with TRBD2. Germline trimming cut 4 bases from V and 5 bases from J; bases unmatched to any gene: 12. CDR3 length: 17 residues. From germline, CDR1 is LGHNA and CDR2 YSLEER. The DNA of the CDR3 is TGCGCCAGCAGCCCCCAAGGTCTAGCGGGAGTGGGAGATACGCAGTATTTT. Encoded protein: CASSPQGLAGVGDTQYF.

This clonotype was observed a handful of times. V gene TRBV20-1 combines with J gene TRBJ2-3, with 8 bases matching TRBD1. In germline, CDR1 is DFQATT, CDR2 SNEGSKA (reference sequence). V lost 3 bases, J lost 3 bases, and 14 bases stayed unmatched. The CDR3 totals 17 residues. For the CDR3, the DNA is TGCAGTGCTAGTCGTCAACCTGGACAGGGAGAAACAGATACGCAGTATTTT. This encodes CSASRQPGQGETDTQYF.

The chain has TRBV20-1 and TRBJ1-4; tentatively, D is TRBD1 (6 bases). CDR1 is DFQATT and CDR2 is SNEGSKA in the germline V gene (reference sequence). The CDR3 contains 15 residues. V lost 4 bases, J lost 6 bases, and 18 bases lay in between. CDR3 residues: CSATNRHRVHEKLFF. CDR3 DNA sequence: TGCAGTGCTACCAATCGACACAGGGTACATGAAAAACTGTTTTTT.

There are a few counts of this clonotype. The chain couples TRBV6-5 to TRBJ2-7, with D maybe TRBD1 (6 bases). This CDR3 is 14 amino acids long. Germline-derived CDR1 and CDR2 are MNHEY and SVGAGI. Trimming took off 7 bases at V and 3 bases at J, with 16 bases between the two ends. The CDR3 here is CASTDRDNHYEQYF. The CDR3 nucleotides are TGTGCCAGCACCGACCGGGACAATCACTACGAGCAGTACTTC.

A single count supports this clonotype. The chain uses TRBV7-2 and TRBJ1-1, with D possibly being TRBD1 (6 bases). Between the trimmed V and J ends, which lost 1 base and 10 bases, there was a span of 13 bases. CDR3 size: 13 residues. Per germline, CDR1 SGHTA and CDR2 FQGNSA. CDR3: CASSLEGGASAFF. The CDR3 nucleotides are TGTGCCAGCAGCTTAGAGGGGGGGGCGTCAGCTTTCTTT.

The rearrangement uses TRBV20-1 and TRBJ2-1; tentative D call: TRBD2 (5 bases). V was cut by 4 bases and J by 2 bases, with 15 bases left in between. The CDR3 is 15 residues long. Germline V gives CDR1 DFQATT, CDR2 SNEGSKA (reference sequence). The CDR3, as DNA: TGCAGTGCTACCCGACCCGGGGTGACCTACAATGAGCAGTTCTTC. This encodes CSATRPGVTYNEQFF.

This clonotype was found many times. V usage is TRBV29-1 and J usage is TRBJ2-5, with D unresolved. The CDR3 spans 17 residues. CDR1 and CDR2 from the germline V gene are SQVTM and ANQGSEA. V lost 0 bases to trimming and J lost 3 bases, with 20 bases between them. DNA of the CDR3: TGCAGCGTTGAAGATCGGACGCGGCTCCTCAGAAAAGAGACCCAGTACTTC. Amino acids: CSVEDRTRLLRKETQYF.

The rearrangement joins TRBV5-1 to TRBJ2-7; the D gene is possibly TRBD2 (6 bases). The ends were cut back, 3 bases at V and 3 bases at J, with 13 bases in the middle. The CDR3 totals 14 residues. Germline V gives CDR1 SGHRS, CDR2 YFSETQ. The CDR3 nucleotides read TGCGCCAGCAGCTCTGCGGACGGGAGCTACGAGCAGTACTTC. It encodes CASSSADGSYEQYF.

This clonotype was recorded a few times. The V and J genes are TRBV6-5 and TRBJ2-2, with D possibly being TRBD2 (5 bases). Germline CDR1 and CDR2: MNHEY and SVGAGI. Trimming removed 0 bases from V and 3 bases from J, with 8 bases in between. The CDR3 loop spans 15 amino acids. CDR3 region: CASSYSPRDTGELFF. In nucleotides, the CDR3 is TGTGCCAGCAGTTACTCCCCGCGGGACACCGGGGAGCTGTTTTTT.

This clonotype appeared a few times. The genes are TRBV5-1 and TRBJ2-7, with TRBD1 identical over 7 bases. The CDR3 sequence is 14 residues long. Germline trimming cut 0 bases from V and 6 bases from J; bases unmatched to any gene: 6. Germline V gives CDR1 SGHRS, CDR2 YFSETQ. CDR3 amino acids: CASSLETGFGEQYF. Written as DNA, the CDR3 is TGCGCCAGCAGCTTGGAGACAGGGTTCGGCGAGCAGTACTTC.

This clonotype appeared a few times. V is TRBV27 and J is TRBJ1-1; the D gene is possibly TRBD1 (6 bases). Germline V gene lookup returns CDR1 MNHEY and CDR2 SMNVEV (reference sequence). The CDR3 is 14 amino acids. V lost 8 bases to trimming and J lost 4 bases, with 17 bases between them. The CDR3 reads CASASGAPVTEAFF. The CDR3 nucleotides read TGTGCCAGCGCGTCGGGGGCTCCTGTCACTGAAGCTTTCTTT.

This clonotype was detected only a few times. The CDR3 coding sequence is TGCGCCAGCAGCCAAACCGGGACCCTGAACACTGAAGCTTTCTTT. This sequence encodes CASSQTGTLNTEAFF. This chain uses TRBV4-1 with TRBJ1-1; maybe TRBD1 (5 bases). The germline V gene has CDR1 MGHRA and CDR2 YSYEKL. V was trimmed by 2 bases and J by 0 bases, leaving 10 bases between them. CDR3 length: 15 amino acids.

This clonotype was seen a handful of times. This chain connects TRBV7-8 to TRBJ1-5; TRBD1 aligns across 7 bases. CDR1 and CDR2 (germline): SGHVS, FQNEAQ. Unmatched junction bases numbered 11, after V lost 4 bases and J lost 2 bases. The CDR3 runs 17 residues. The CDR3 sequence is CASSSNPRGLGNQPQHF. The CDR3 region has the DNA TGTGCCAGCAGCTCGAACCCCAGGGGGTTGGGCAATCAGCCCCAGCATTTT.

This clonotype showed up many times. The CDR3 is CASSSTNYRGVGYTF. CDR3 in DNA: TGTGCCAGCAGTTCCACAAACTACAGGGGGGTTGGCTACACCTTC. The chain recombines TRBV12-3 or TRBV12-4 with TRBJ1-2; 8 bases map to TRBD1. J was trimmed by 7 bases and V by 4 bases; bases with no gene match: 11. The CDR3 contains 15 residues.

This clonotype has a count of ten or more. The chain uses TRBV7-7 and TRBJ2-2; 9 bases agree with TRBD1. The trim removed 4 bases at V and 4 bases at J, leaving 4 bases unmatched. This CDR3 contains 15 residues. CDR1 and CDR2 from the germline V gene are SSHAT and FNYEAQ (reference sequence). The CDR3 DNA is TGTGCCAGCAGCTCCGGGACAGGGCTCACCGGGGAGCTGTTTTTT. Residues: CASSSGTGLTGELFF.

The chain recombines TRBV6-2 or TRBV6-3 with TRBJ1-1; TRBD1 agrees at 7 bases. Germline V gene data show CDR1 as MNHEY and CDR2 as SVGEGT. V gave up 4 bases and J gave up 6 bases; unmatched junction bases: 8. The CDR3 runs to 14 residues. The DNA for the CDR3 is TGTGCCAGCAGTTGGCGACAGGGTATTGCTGAAGCTTTCTTT. It encodes CASSWRQGIAEAFF.

This clonotype was picked up many times. The V and J genes are TRBV6-5 and TRBJ2-1; 7 bases match TRBD2. The CDR3 totals 17 residues. Germline V lookup: CDR1 MNHEY, CDR2 SVGAGI. V dropped 0 bases and J dropped 1; count of bases not matched to a gene: 6. The chain's CDR3 is CASSYSPSGGSYNEQFF. The CDR3, as DNA: TGTGCCAGCAGTTACTCGCCTAGCGGAGGGTCCTACAATGAGCAGTTCTTC.

This clonotype has ten or more counts. The rearrangement joins TRBV6-5 to TRBJ1-2; 7 bases are a match to TRBD1. The trim removed 6 bases at V and 7 bases at J, leaving 11 bases unmatched. This CDR3 has 14 residues. Germline values: CDR1 MNHEY, CDR2 SVGAGI. The CDR3 spells CASSSQTGLSGYTF. The CDR3, as DNA: TGTGCCAGCAGCTCACAGACAGGGTTAAGTGGCTACACCTTC.

The chain recombines TRBV7-2 with TRBJ2-7, with 7 bases lining up with TRBD2. Per the germline V gene, CDR1 is SGHTA and CDR2 is FQGNSA. This CDR3 contains 15 residues. J gave up 0 bases and V 6 bases, and 8 bases lay outside the gene matches. The DNA for the CDR3 is TGTGCCAGCAGGGGGGAGGGGACGCCCTCCTACGAGCAGTACTTC. The encoded protein is CASRGEGTPSYEQYF.

The chain is built from TRBV3-1 and TRBJ1-2, with no clear D. Trimming pared 0 bases from V and 4 bases from J, leaving 9 bases between. This CDR3 contains 14 residues. Germline V gene data show CDR1 as LGHDT and CDR2 as YNNKEL (reference sequence). The CDR3 here is CASSQDVRIYGYTF. CDR3 DNA: TGTGCCAGCAGCCAAGATGTACGGATCTATGGCTACACCTTC.

This clonotype was observed a few times. CDR3 sequence reads: CASSLVRGTLFF. The CDR3 DNA reads TGTGCCAGCAGCTTAGTGAGGGGAACTCTGTTCTTC. The rearrangement links TRBV11-2 to TRBJ2-1; D could derive from TRBD1 or TRBD2 (5 bases each). The V and J ends lost 1 base and 15 bases respectively, with 13 bases between them. The CDR3 spans 12 residues. From germline, CDR1 is SGHAT and CDR2 FQNNGV.

The chain has TRBV15 and TRBJ2-1; 11 bases match TRBD2. The CDR3 has 14 amino acids. Looked up from germline, CDR1 is LNHNV and CDR2 is YYDKDF (reference sequence). This chain's CDR3 is CVCSGGDAYNEQFF. The CDR3 DNA follows: TGTGTTTGTAGCGGGGGGGACGCCTACAATGAGCAGTTCTTC.

The table lists this clonotype with many counts. This sequence joins TRBV5-4 and TRBJ2-5, with TRBD2 as a possible D gene (5 bases). The CDR3 loop spans 14 amino acids. Trimming shortened V by 1 base and J by 2 bases, and 9 bases separated the two germline ends. Germline V gene data show CDR1 as SGHNT and CDR2 as YYREEE (reference sequence). The CDR3 DNA follows: TGTGCCAGCAGCTTGCCCTCGGGGCAAGAGACCCAGTACTTC. Translated, it gives CASSLPSGQETQYF.

The chain employs TRBV20-1 and TRBJ1-1, with a possible D match to TRBD1 (5 bases). The length of the CDR3 is 13 residues. Per germline, CDR1 DFQATT and CDR2 SNEGSKA (reference sequence). V was shortened by 6 bases and J by 3 bases, with 14 bases between the two germline ends. In DNA, the CDR3 is TGCAGTGCGCAAACAGGTCCGGACACTGAAGCTTTCTTT. This encodes CSAQTGPDTEAFF.